The clone carrying this TCR beta chain was counted at least ten times. What it recognizes is unknown. This record belongs to a study of T cells in Graves' hyperthyroidism and ophthalmopathy. Regions amplified from RNA transcripts were the TCR beta CDR3 regions. Carried out on the TCR CDR3, a first-round RT-PCR used the HTBI primer set. TCRdb itself ran the multiplex PCR reads through MiXCR, one entry per CDR3 protein. This sample has fewer than 650,000 distinct CDR3 sequences, with approximately 15% found just once. General study findings and limits: From stable hyperthyroidism, ophthalmopathy was set apart by a 13 V-J model.

Ophthalmopathy patients all had a Clinical Activity Score of at least 3, a NOSPECS grade of at least 4 and disease under 3 months old. Sequencing was done on a sample of blood. The TCR comes from a woman aged 40 to 50 with Graves' ophthalmopathy.

This chain's CDR3 is CASSPIDIGERGYTF. CDR3 nucleotides: TGTGCCAGCTCACCAATTGACATCGGGGAGAGGGGCTACACCTTC. The chain carries TRBV18 and TRBJ1-2; D ambiguous. This CDR3 spans 15 amino acids. The germline gives CDR1 KGHSH, CDR2 LQKENI. Trimming removed 2 bases from V and 8 bases from J, with 18 bases in between.